These 15 T cell receptor beta chains share one sample of origin, sequenced in a study of OX40 agonist ivuxolimab in advanced cancers. This table comes from immunoSEQ multiplex PCR, and its TCRdb copy is limited to in-frame clones, with some not included. The sample shows approximately 12,000 clones, approximately 90% of them seen only once. The input for sequencing was CD4+ or CD8+ T cells sorted from blood, taken in a trial of the OX40 agonist ivuxolimab. Every receptor here comes from an adult with an advanced solid tumor such as melanoma, head and neck, liver or kidney cancer.

This chain uses TRBV7-2 with TRBJ2-3, with D hard to call. Trimming removed 4 bases at V and 10 bases at J, with 15 bases between. The germline gives CDR1 SGHTA, CDR2 FQGNSA. The CDR3 loop spans 13 amino acids. For the CDR3, the DNA is TGTGCCAGCAGCTCCATTACTGGGGATGCGCAGTATTTT. Protein: CASSSITGDAQYF.

This chain uses TRBV9 with TRBJ2-7; 11 bases are shared with TRBD1. V lost 4 bases to trimming and J lost 0 bases; unmatched junction nucleotides: 3. Looked up from germline, CDR1 is SGDLS and CDR2 is YYNGEE. The CDR3 is 15 residues long. The CDR3 reads CASSLGTGGSYEQYF. The CDR3 bases are TGTGCCAGCAGCTTAGGGACAGGGGGCTCCTACGAGCAGTACTTC.

The V and J genes are TRBV15 and TRBJ2-1, with D perhaps matching TRBD1 (7 bases). The CDR3 contains 19 residues. Trimming removed 0 bases at V and 3 bases at J, with 21 bases between. From germline, CDR1 is LNHNV and CDR2 YYDKDF (reference sequence). As DNA, the CDR3 is TGTGCCACCAGCAGAGATGGGGGCAGGGGGGCATACCACTACAATGAGCAGTTCTTC. Its translation is CATSRDGGRGAYHYNEQFF.

The chain recombines TRBV4-1 with TRBJ2-7; D may be TRBD1 (6 bases). Deletions cut 1 base from V and 6 bases from J, with 10 bases between. The CDR3 runs to 13 residues. CDR1 and CDR2 (germline): MGHRA, YSYEKL. CDR3 loop: CASSQVYRAEQYF. For the CDR3, the DNA is TGCGCCAGCAGCCAAGTTTACAGGGCCGAGCAGTACTTC.

The chain carries TRBV2 and TRBJ2-2; D remains ambiguous. The V end was cut by 8 bases, the J end by 0 bases, with 4 bases between. The germline V gene encodes CDR1 SNHLY and CDR2 FYNNEI. This CDR3 is 12 amino acids long. The CDR3, as DNA: TGTGCCAGCGTTGCGAACACCGGGGAGCTGTTTTTT. Its translation is CASVANTGELFF.

The rearrangement joins TRBV19 to TRBJ2-3, with 9 bases that match TRBD2. After removal of 7 bases from V and 4 bases from J, the junction contained 6 bases not matched to a gene. Germline V lookup: CDR1 LNHDA, CDR2 SQIVND (reference sequence). The CDR3 contains 14 residues. This CDR3 reads CASTEREAPDTQYF. The CDR3 DNA is TGTGCCAGTACCGAGCGGGAGGCCCCAGATACGCAGTATTTT. Combining the CDR3 with reference TRBV19 and TRBJ2-3 gives the whole variable domain DGGITQSPKYLFRKEGQNVTLSCEQNLNHDAMYWYRQDPGQGLRLIYYSQIVNDFQKGDIAEGYSVSREKKESFPLTVTSAQKNPTAFYLCASTEREAPDTQYFGPGTRLTVL.

The rearrangement links TRBV9 to TRBJ2-1, with D possibly being TRBD1 (5 bases). The CDR3 has 14 residues. Germline lookup yields CDR1 SGDLS and CDR2 YYNGEE. V lost 0 bases to trimming and J lost 4 bases, with 8 bases between them. CDR3 sequence reads: CASSVGQQYNEQFF. DNA for the CDR3: TGTGCCAGCAGCGTAGGACAGCAGTACAATGAGCAGTTCTTC. Variable domain in full (rest from reference TRBV9 and TRBJ2-1): DSGVTQTPKHLITATGQRVTLRCSPRSGDLSVYWYQQSLDQGLQFLIQYYNGEERAKGNILERFSAQQFPDLHSELNLSSLELGDSALYFCASSVGQQYNEQFFGPGTRLTVL.

V and J are TRBV27 and TRBJ2-3; D remains unclear. V lost 1 base, J lost 4 bases, and 15 bases lay in between. The CDR3 length is 16 residues. From germline, CDR1 is MNHEY and CDR2 SMNVEV (reference sequence). CDR3 amino acids: CASSLWPLSGPDTQYF. The CDR3 nucleotides read TGTGCCAGCAGTTTATGGCCTCTCTCTGGGCCAGATACGCAGTATTTT.

J is TRBJ2-1 and V is TRBV2, with TRBD1 as a possible D gene (6 bases). This CDR3 region has 12 residues. V dropped 5 bases and J dropped 14 bases, with 16 bases sitting between them. Germline assignment: CDR1 SNHLY and CDR2 FYNNEI. The CDR3 nucleotides are TGTGCCAGCAGTACCCGCCGGGACAACGAGTTCTTC. Amino acids: CASSTRRDNEFF.

This sequence joins TRBV7-7 and TRBJ2-3; no definite D call. CDR3 size: 15 residues. Between the trimmed V and J ends, which lost 5 bases and 3 bases, there was a span of 15 bases. The germline gives CDR1 SSHAT, CDR2 FNYEAQ (reference sequence). The CDR3 DNA is TGTGCCAGCAGCCTGGCCGGCAGATCGACAGATACGCAGTATTTT. Protein sequence: CASSLAGRSTDTQYF.

About this clone: A junction boundary mismatches the germline segment, possibly from a read error. The V gene is TRBV7-9, the J gene TRBJ2-2, with unresolved D. The CDR3 consists of 15 residues. CDR1 is SEHNR, CDR2 FQNEAQ, per germline (reference sequence). The CDR3 reads CASSLRAAKTGELFF. Here the CDR3 DNA reads TGTGCCAGCAGCCTCCGAGCTGCGAAGACCGGGGAGCTGTTTTTT.

The chain has TRBV6-1 and TRBJ1-3, with unresolved D. Germline CDR1 MNHNS, CDR2 SASEGT. The V end lost 6 bases, the J end lost 4 bases, and 10 bases lay between the germline ends. The CDR3 totals 13 residues. Here the CDR3 reads CASSTLGGNTIYF. The CDR3 DNA is TGTGCCAGCAGCACTCTGGGCGGAAACACCATATATTTT.

The chain employs TRBV19 and TRBJ1-2; 7 positions agree with TRBD1. CDR3 length equals 16 residues. V lost 3 bases to trimming and J lost 0 bases; unmatched junction nucleotides: 7. Germline-derived CDR1 and CDR2 are LNHDA and SQIVND (reference sequence). The CDR3 region is CASSIGGTEANYGYTF. The CDR3 bases are TGTGCCAGTAGTATCGGAGGGACAGAAGCTAACTATGGCTACACCTTC. The full variable domain, its missing parts supplied by reference TRBV19 and TRBJ1-2, is DGGITQSPKYLFRKEGQNVTLSCEQNLNHDAMYWYRQDPGQGLRLIYYSQIVNDFQKGDIAEGYSVSREKKESFPLTVTSAQKNPTAFYLCASSIGGTEANYGYTFGSGTRLTVV.

The chain combines TRBV4-1 with TRBJ2-7; D may be TRBD2 (5 bases). Deletions cut 0 bases from V and 3 bases from J, with 12 bases between. In germline, CDR1 is MGHRA, CDR2 YSYEKL. The CDR3 sequence is 15 residues long. CDR3 nucleotide sequence: TGCGCCAGCAGCCAAGATCACAGCGGCCGCTACGAGCAGTACTTC. Amino acids: CASSQDHSGRYEQYF.

The genes are TRBV25-1 and TRBJ2-7, with D maybe TRBD1 (6 bases). V lost 7 bases and J 4 bases, leaving 8 bases between the germline ends. Germline lookup yields CDR1 MGHDK and CDR2 SYGVNS. This CDR3 spans 11 amino acids. CDR3 sequence reads: CASTRGYEQYF. For the CDR3, the DNA is TGTGCCAGCACGAGGGGGTACGAGCAGTACTTC.